Each of the 8 T cell receptor beta chains below was sequenced from the same sample in a study of response to subunit inactivated influenza vaccine. TCRdb recomputed calls from the RT-PCR reads with MiXCR, one row per CDR3 protein. This sample has under 550,000 distinct CDR3 sequences, with around 7.9% found just once. The sequencing here drew on PBMCs from blood, taken roughly 24 months after vaccination. The receptors originated from a man aged 45-69 years who received an inactivated influenza vaccine.

This sequence joins TRBV18 and TRBJ1-2; TRBD1 might be the D (6 bases). Germline CDR1 and CDR2: KGHSH and LQKENI. CDR3 length: 13 amino acids. The V end was cut by 5 bases, the J end by 4 bases, with 11 bases between. This chain's CDR3 is CASSLGQLYGYTF. The DNA of the CDR3 is TGTGCCAGCTCATTGGGACAACTCTATGGCTACACCTTC.

This clonotype was detected ten times or more. The chain is built from TRBV4-2 and TRBJ2-3; 7 bases match TRBD2. Germline CDR1 LGHNA, CDR2 YNFKEQ. The V and J ends lost 4 bases and 4 bases, in that order; junction bases with no gene match: 5. This CDR3 region has 14 residues. CDR3 in amino acids: CASSRSGPPDTQYF. The CDR3 DNA reads TGTGCCAGCAGCCGTAGCGGGCCTCCAGATACGCAGTATTTT.

There are many counts of this clonotype. The rearrangement joins TRBV27 to TRBJ2-1, with 8 bases fitting TRBD2. CDR1 and CDR2 (germline): MNHEY, SMNVEV (reference sequence). Trimming took 4 bases from V and 9 from J; bases not matched to a gene: 8. The CDR3 totals 14 residues. The CDR3 spells CASSSPGRAPEQFF. The CDR3 DNA reads as TGTGCCAGCAGTTCCCCCGGGAGGGCCCCTGAGCAGTTCTTC.

The J gene is TRBJ2-7, the V gene TRBV29-1, with TRBD1 as a possible D gene (6 bases). CDR1 is SQVTM, CDR2 ANQGSEA, per germline. The V gene lost 7 bases and the J gene lost 6 bases, with 13 bases spanning the gap. The CDR3 loop spans 11 amino acids. CDR3 protein: CSGRQASEQYF. The DNA of the CDR3 is TGCAGCGGCCGACAGGCCTCCGAGCAGTACTTC.

This chain connects TRBV28 to TRBJ1-4, with D unresolved. Trimming removed 5 bases at V and 4 bases at J, with 8 bases between. CDR1 MDHEN and CDR2 SYDVKM come from the germline V gene. The CDR3 loop spans 13 amino acids. CDR3 in amino acids: CASSKHDNEKLFF. DNA for the CDR3: TGTGCCAGCAGTAAACATGATAATGAAAAACTGTTTTTT.

This clonotype showed up just a few times. This chain joins TRBV12-3 or TRBV12-4 and TRBJ1-4; no reliable D call. V lost 5 bases, J lost 3 bases, and 16 bases lay in between. CDR3 length equals 16 residues. Here the CDR3 reads CASSNYPGRSNEKLFF. DNA of the CDR3: TGTGCCAGCAGTAACTACCCGGGGAGGTCTAATGAAAAACTGTTTTTT.

This sequence joins TRBV5-1 and TRBJ2-7, with D possibly matching TRBD1 (6 bases). Trimming left V 3 bases short and J 1 base short, with 14 bases between. Germline CDR1 SGHRS, CDR2 YFSETQ. The CDR3 contains 15 residues. This chain's CDR3 is CASSSSGAPSYEQYF. The CDR3 DNA sequence: TGCGCCAGCAGCTCCTCAGGGGCGCCATCCTACGAGCAGTACTTC.

This clonotype has ten or more counts. The chain has TRBV5-1 and TRBJ2-5; TRBD1 is a possible D gene (7 bases). The germline gives CDR1 SGHRS, CDR2 YFSETQ. The CDR3 length is 14 residues. Between the trimmed V and J ends, which lost 4 bases and 5 bases, there was a span of 15 bases. Written as DNA, the CDR3 is TGCGCCAGCAGCGGAGGGGACAGCGGGGAGACCCAGTACTTC. Residues: CASSGGDSGETQYF.